This T cell receptor beta chain was captured by sequencing in a study of blood T cells in healthy people across ages. This clonotype occurred a few times. The antigen remains undetermined. Then a second PCR, running about 6 to 11 cycles, was carried out with a sample-barcoded 5' primer and a J-beta primer mix. Each cDNA molecule received a tag from a template-switch adaptor that had 12 random nucleotides. TCRdb used MiXCR to reprocess the 5' RACE reads, holding one entry per CDR3 protein. The table includes 600,000 to 1,000,000 distinct CDR3 sequences, roughly 64% detected once. Findings of the study overall: It was held that diversity estimates obtained from one million T cells represented underestimates.

There were healthy Caucasian individuals from Russia, aged about 6 to 95, serving as donors. Every sample had a minimum of 6 million PBMCs isolated. Per germline, CDR1 SGHTA and CDR2 FQGNSA. The germline V and J ends were trimmed by 5 bases and 2 bases, with 13 bases remaining between them. This CDR3 region has 14 residues. Sequenced: blood. The receptor comes from a man in his thirties or forties in good health. The rearrangement joins TRBV7-2 to TRBJ2-7; possible D gene TRBD1, 6 bases. CDR3 region: CASSTQGHPYEQYF. In DNA form, the CDR3 reads TGTGCCAGCAGCACCCAGGGGCACCCCTACGAGCAGTACTTC.